This passage covers 25 T cell receptor beta chains from one sample sequenced in a study of vaccination and CD4 T cells after COVID-19. The assay that was used to sequence DNA from cultured CD4+ T cells was the Oncomine TCR Beta short-read assay. TCRdb used MiXCR to reprocess the PCR reads, holding one entry per CDR3 protein. The data contain approximately 15,000 distinct CDR3 sequences, about 50% of them singletons. These receptors are not linked to any known antigen. As to treatment: approximately nine-day PBMC culture with coronavirus spike peptide pools or control peptides (ViraFEST assay). Sequencing used CD4+ T cells from blood, cultured in vitro. The receptors stem from a human donor who had recovered from COVID-19.

The rearrangement uses TRBV20-1 and TRBJ2-1, with 11 nucleotides matching TRBD1. The CDR3 spans 15 residues. Germline loops: CDR1 DFQATT, CDR2 SNEGSKA (reference sequence). The V and J ends lost 5 bases and 8 bases, in that order; junction bases with no gene match: 11. The CDR3 region is CSAQRGTGGWDEQFF. The CDR3 coding sequence is TGCAGTGCTCAAAGAGGGACAGGGGGTTGGGATGAGCAGTTCTTC.

The V gene is TRBV7-2, the J gene TRBJ1-1, with D possibly matching TRBD1 (5 bases). Germline values: CDR1 SGHTA, CDR2 FQGNSA. The length of the CDR3 is 15 residues. V was shortened by 6 bases and J by 0 bases, with 14 bases between the two germline ends. The DNA for the CDR3 is TGTGCCAGCAGGCTGCGCCAGGGAATGAACACTGAAGCTTTCTTT. As protein: CASRLRQGMNTEAFF.

This clonotype was counted between two and nine times. This chain links TRBV27 with TRBJ2-3, with 9 bases identical to TRBD2. This CDR3 region has 16 residues. V gave up 7 bases and J gave up 5 bases; unmatched junction bases: 13. Germline V gene data show CDR1 as MNHEY and CDR2 as SMNVEV (reference sequence). The CDR3 protein is CASTPGGGAWVDTQYF. The CDR3 DNA is TGTGCCAGCACCCCGGGCGGGGGGGCCTGGGTAGATACGCAGTATTTT.

This chain connects TRBV18 to TRBJ1-5, with D possibly being TRBD1 (6 bases). V lost 3 bases and J lost 1, with 13 bases in between. Germline lookup yields CDR1 KGHSH and CDR2 LQKENI. The CDR3 is 16 residues long. CDR3 DNA sequence: TGTGCCAGCTCACCGACAGGTCCCTTGAGCAATCAGCCCCAGCATTTT. The encoded protein is CASSPTGPLSNQPQHF. The whole variable domain, remainder taken from reference TRBV18 and TRBJ1-5, is NAGVMQNPRHLVRRRGQEARLRCSPMKGHSHVYWYRQLPEEGLKFMVYLQKENIIDESGMPKERFSAEFPKEGPSILRIQQVVRGDSAAYFCASSPTGPLSNQPQHFGDGTRLSIL.

The rearrangement uses TRBV24-1 and TRBJ2-1; 9 nucleotides align to TRBD1. The CDR3 extends over 15 amino acids. Germline CDR1 and CDR2: KGHDR and SFDVKD. After removal of 5 bases from V and 0 bases from J, the junction contained 1 base not matched to a gene. The CDR3 DNA follows: TGTGCCACCAGTGGGGGACAGGGCTCCTACAATGAGCAGTTCTTC. Translated, it gives CATSGGQGSYNEQFF.

On this clonotype itself: One end of the junction varies from germline; a read error may be responsible. The chain is built from TRBV2 and TRBJ2-7; D unresolved. The CDR3 consists of 14 residues. CDR1 and CDR2 from the germline V gene are SNHLY and FYNNEI. CDR3 sequence: CASGESRLSYEQYF. The CDR3 DNA follows: TGTGCCAGCGGTGAATCCAGGTTATCCTACGAGCAGTACTTC. The full variable domain, with the rest looked up from reference TRBV2 and TRBJ2-7, is EPEVTQTPSHQVTQMGQEVILRCVPISNHLYFYWYRQILGQKVEFLVSFYNNEISEKSEIFDDQFSVERPDGSNFTLKIRSTKLEDSAMYFCASGESRLSYEQYFGPGTRLTVT.

V is TRBV2 and J is TRBJ2-7; TRBD2 aligns across 8 bases. CDR3 size: 14 residues. The V gene's germline CDR1 is SNHLY and CDR2 FYNNEI. The junction had 14 bases not matched to a gene; V was cut back by 11 bases and J by 5 bases. For the CDR3, the DNA is TGTGCCGCAGCAGTCGAGCGGGAGTTTCACGAGCAGTACTTC. This gives the protein CAAAVEREFHEQYF.

The chain employs TRBV10-3 and TRBJ1-2, with 8 bases that match TRBD1. Germline loops: CDR1 ENHRY, CDR2 SYGVKD. The junction had 4 bases not matched to a gene; V was cut back by 0 bases and J by 4 bases. The CDR3 is made up of 15 amino acids. CDR3 protein: CAISESDRVGYGYTF. In DNA, the CDR3 is TGTGCCATCAGTGAGTCGGACAGGGTAGGCTATGGCTACACCTTC.

The chain has TRBV28 and TRBJ1-5; 9 positions match TRBD1. Per the germline V gene, CDR1 is MDHEN and CDR2 is SYDVKM. V was pared by 3 bases and J by 3 bases, with 15 bases of the junction left unmatched. The CDR3 loop spans 19 amino acids. CDR3 in amino acids: CASSFGGGQGRGDNQPQHF. In DNA form, the CDR3 reads TGTGCCAGCAGTTTTGGGGGTGGACAGGGGAGAGGGGACAATCAGCCCCAGCATTTT. Full variable domain (missing parts from reference TRBV28 and TRBJ1-5): DVKVTQSSRYLVKRTGEKVFLECVQDMDHENMFWYRQDPGLGLRLIYFSYDVKMKEKGDIPEGYSVSREKKERFSLILESASTNQTSMYLCASSFGGGQGRGDNQPQHFGDGTRLSIL.

V is TRBV2 and J is TRBJ2-7, with 9 bases aligning to TRBD2. The V segment lost 6 bases and the J segment 2 bases; nucleotides outside the gene matches: 5. The CDR3 is made up of 14 amino acids. The germline V gene encodes CDR1 SNHLY and CDR2 FYNNEI. The CDR3 loop reads CASRRLAVAYEQYF. As DNA, the CDR3 is TGTGCCAGCAGGAGACTAGCGGTTGCCTACGAGCAGTACTTC. The whole variable domain, remainder taken from reference TRBV2 and TRBJ2-7, is EPEVTQTPSHQVTQMGQEVILRCVPISNHLYFYWYRQILGQKVEFLVSFYNNEISEKSEIFDDQFSVERPDGSNFTLKIRSTKLEDSAMYFCASRRLAVAYEQYFGPGTRLTVT.

This clonotype was seen a single time. This chain links TRBV4-2 with TRBJ1-2, with TRBD1 matching 7 bases. V lost 2 bases and J lost 2; bases outside the gene matches: 5. This CDR3 has 15 residues. In germline, CDR1 is LGHNA, CDR2 YNFKEQ. CDR3 coding DNA: TGTGCCAGCAGCCAAACATGGACAGGAAACTATGGCTACACCTTC. Residues: CASSQTWTGNYGYTF.

CDR3 residues: CASSTRTPGGTDTQYF. The CDR3 region has the DNA TGTGCCAGCAGCACCCGGACACCTGGGGGCACAGATACGCAGTATTTT. The chain is built from TRBV7-9 and TRBJ2-3; a weak D match, TRBD1 (5 bases). Trimming took 5 bases from V and 1 from J, leaving 16 bases between them. CDR3 length: 16 residues. Germline loops: CDR1 SEHNR, CDR2 FQNEAQ (reference sequence). Combining the CDR3 with reference TRBV7-9 and TRBJ2-3 gives the whole variable domain DTGVSQNPRHKITKRGQNVTFRCDPISEHNRLYWYRQTLGQGPEFLTYFQNEAQLEKSRLLSDRFSAERPKGSFSTLEIQRTEQGDSAMYLCASSTRTPGGTDTQYFGPGTRLTVL.

This clonotype turned up a few times. The chain carries TRBV6-1 and TRBJ2-7; D ambiguous. The germline V gene has CDR1 MNHNS and CDR2 SASEGT. The V and J ends lost 0 bases and 2 bases respectively, with 8 bases between them. The CDR3 contains 14 residues. CDR3 nucleotide sequence: TGTGCCAGCAGTGAAGCCGGGCGAACCTACGAGCAGTACTTC. Translating it yields CASSEAGRTYEQYF.

In regard to this clonotype: A read error is likely, as this CDR3 ends without the conserved phenylalanine or tryptophan. The chain uses TRBV24-1 and TRBJ2-7; tentative D call: TRBD1 (5 bases). V was clipped by 4 bases and J by 3 bases, with 9 bases between them. Germline CDR1 KGHDR, CDR2 SFDVKD. This CDR3 has 13 amino acids. For the CDR3, the DNA is TGTGCCACCAGTGACCTTGACAGCTACGAGCAGTACTCC. It encodes CATSDLDSYEQYS.

This chain links TRBV2 with TRBJ2-7; TRBD1 might be the D (6 bases). V gave up 8 bases and J gave up 0 bases, with 11 bases separating them. Germline V CDR1 and CDR2: SNHLY, FYNNEI. This CDR3 region has 13 residues. In DNA, the CDR3 is TGTGCCAGCTCCCGGGACACCTCCTACGAGCAGTACTTC. It yields the protein CASSRDTSYEQYF.

This clonotype has just a few counts. This rearrangement joins TRBV7-2 to TRBJ1-2, with TRBD1 matching 7 bases. The CDR3 spans 12 residues. From germline, CDR1 is SGHTA and CDR2 FQGNSA. Unmatched junction bases numbered 2, after V lost 5 bases and J lost 5 bases. CDR3 nucleotides: TGTGCCAGCAGCCGGGACAGTTATGGCTACACCTTC. It yields the protein CASSRDSYGYTF.

The V and J genes are TRBV6-1 and TRBJ1-6, with no clear D. The germline CDR1 and CDR2 sequences are MNHNS and SASEGT. Trimming stripped 6 bases from V and 2 bases from J, with 20 bases between. The CDR3 loop spans 18 amino acids. The CDR3 region has the DNA TGTGCCAGCAGAGACCGGGCCCGGTATGTCACCTATAATTCACCCCTCCACTTT. This encodes CASRDRARYVTYNSPLHF.

This rearrangement joins TRBV7-9 to TRBJ2-2; possibly TRBD2 for D (6 bases). This CDR3 is built from 15 residues. The germline gives CDR1 SEHNR, CDR2 FQNEAQ (reference sequence). Trimming stripped 2 bases from V and 2 bases from J, with 9 bases between. CDR3 DNA sequence: TGTGCCAGCAGCTTACGGAGGGCAAACACCGGGGAGCTGTTTTTT. It translates to CASSLRRANTGELFF. Supplemented by reference TRBV7-9 and TRBJ2-2, the full variable domain reads DTGVSQNPRHKITKRGQNVTFRCDPISEHNRLYWYRQTLGQGPEFLTYFQNEAQLEKSRLLSDRFSAERPKGSFSTLEIQRTEQGDSAMYLCASSLRRANTGELFFGEGSRLTVL.

V and J are TRBV27 and TRBJ1-1; D may be TRBD1 (6 bases). This CDR3 has 16 amino acids. Deletions cut 2 bases from V and 3 bases from J, with 16 bases between. From germline, CDR1 is MNHEY and CDR2 SMNVEV (reference sequence). In DNA, the CDR3 is TGTGCCAGCAGTTTAGGGGCAGGGGAAGGGGACACTGAAGCTTTCTTT. Its translation is CASSLGAGEGDTEAFF.

This clonotype occurred a few times. This chain joins TRBV6-1 and TRBJ1-2, with TRBD1 as a possible D gene (6 bases). V lost 6 bases, J lost 2 bases, and 16 bases lay in between. There are 15 residues in the CDR3. CDR1 MNHNS and CDR2 SASEGT come from the germline V gene. This CDR3 reads CASSPWGAQNYGYTF. The CDR3 DNA reads as TGTGCCAGCAGCCCGTGGGGGGCGCAGAACTATGGCTACACCTTC.

The chain combines TRBV2 with TRBJ1-4; D is uncertain. The germline V and J ends were trimmed by 6 bases and 8 bases, with 13 bases remaining between them. Germline CDR1 SNHLY, CDR2 FYNNEI. This CDR3 contains 13 residues. The CDR3 sequence is CASRPQTREKLFF. CDR3 coding DNA: TGTGCCAGCAGACCTCAAACAAGGGAAAAACTGTTTTTT.

The table lists this clonotype with a few counts. V is TRBV6-5 and J is TRBJ1-5; D is unclear. The CDR3 consists of 14 residues. The germline V and J ends were trimmed by 0 bases and 6 bases, with 9 bases remaining between them. Germline V lookup: CDR1 MNHEY, CDR2 SVGAGI. CDR3 sequence (DNA): TGTGCCAGCAGTTACTCGATGGGATTTCAGCCCCAGCATTTT. Encoded protein: CASSYSMGFQPQHF.

This clonotype was picked up a small number of times. The chain joins TRBV20-1 to TRBJ2-1; unclear D gene. With 1 base removed from V and 7 bases from J, the gap between germline ends came to 8 bases. This CDR3 comprises 12 residues. CDR1 DFQATT and CDR2 SNEGSKA come from the germline V gene (reference sequence). As DNA, the CDR3 is TGCAGTGCTAGAGTTGCCCGTAATGAGCAGTTCTTC. It encodes CSARVARNEQFF.

The chain couples TRBV12-3 or TRBV12-4 to TRBJ2-7; tentatively, D is TRBD1 (6 bases). The CDR3 covers 14 residues. Deletions cut 6 bases from V and 2 bases from J, with 14 bases between. The CDR3 DNA sequence: TGTGCCAGCAGATCCATGGACAGTCCCTACGAGCAGTACTTC. The encoded protein is CASRSMDSPYEQYF.

V and J are TRBV20-1 and TRBJ2-7; TRBD2 matches 7 bases. CDR1 is DFQATT and CDR2 is SNEGSKA in the germline V gene (reference sequence). The CDR3 covers 16 residues. V dropped 2 bases and J dropped 2; count of bases not matched to a gene: 12. CDR3 sequence (DNA): TGCAGTGCTAGACGCCGGGGACTACTAGCTACCTACGAGCAGTACTTC. Amino acid sequence: CSARRRGLLATYEQYF.